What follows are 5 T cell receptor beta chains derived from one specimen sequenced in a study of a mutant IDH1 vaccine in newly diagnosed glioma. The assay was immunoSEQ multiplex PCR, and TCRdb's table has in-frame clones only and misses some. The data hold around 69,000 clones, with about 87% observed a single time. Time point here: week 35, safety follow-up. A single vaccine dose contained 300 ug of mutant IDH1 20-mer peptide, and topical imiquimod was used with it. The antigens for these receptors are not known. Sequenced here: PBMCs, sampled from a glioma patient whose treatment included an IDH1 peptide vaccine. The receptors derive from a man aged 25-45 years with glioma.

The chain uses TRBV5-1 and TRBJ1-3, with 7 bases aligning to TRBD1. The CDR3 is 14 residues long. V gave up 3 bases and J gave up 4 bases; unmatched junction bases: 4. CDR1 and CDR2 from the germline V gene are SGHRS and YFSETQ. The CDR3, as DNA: TGCGCCAGCAGCTCACTGACAGGGGGAAACACCATATATTTT. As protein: CASSSLTGGNTIYF.

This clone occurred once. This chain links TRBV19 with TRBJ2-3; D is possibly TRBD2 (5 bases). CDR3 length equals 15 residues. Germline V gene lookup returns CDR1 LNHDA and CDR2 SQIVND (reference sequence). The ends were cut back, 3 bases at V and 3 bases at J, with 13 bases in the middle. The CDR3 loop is CASSMYQRRTDTQYF. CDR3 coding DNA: TGTGCCAGTAGTATGTACCAGCGGAGAACAGATACGCAGTATTTT.

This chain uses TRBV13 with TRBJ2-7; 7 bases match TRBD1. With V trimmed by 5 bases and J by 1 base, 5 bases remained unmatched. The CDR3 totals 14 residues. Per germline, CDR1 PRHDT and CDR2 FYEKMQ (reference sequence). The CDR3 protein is CASSLPGQSYEQYF. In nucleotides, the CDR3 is TGTGCCAGCAGCCTACCGGGACAGTCCTACGAGCAGTACTTC.

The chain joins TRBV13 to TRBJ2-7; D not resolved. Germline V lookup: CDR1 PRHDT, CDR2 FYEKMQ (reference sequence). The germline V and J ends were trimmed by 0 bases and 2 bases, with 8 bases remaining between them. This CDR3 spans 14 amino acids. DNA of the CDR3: TGTGCCAGCAGCTTAGGTAGGCAGACCTACGAGCAGTACTTC. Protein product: CASSLGRQTYEQYF.

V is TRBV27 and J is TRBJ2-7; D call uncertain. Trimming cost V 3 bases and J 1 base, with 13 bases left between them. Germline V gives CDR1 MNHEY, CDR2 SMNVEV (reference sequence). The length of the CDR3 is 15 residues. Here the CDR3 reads CASSFVATGSYEQYF. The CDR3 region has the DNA TGTGCCAGCAGTTTCGTCGCGACCGGGTCCTACGAGCAGTACTTC.